This entry concerns a single T cell receptor beta chain. The sample belongs to a study of cytomegalovirus exposure and HLA in healthy donors. The germline gives CDR1 LNHDA, CDR2 SQIVND (reference sequence). CDR3 size: 16 residues. The J segment lost 1 base and the V segment lost 5 bases, leaving 8 bases of the junction unmatched. Primers for the PCR totalled 60 Vbeta and 13 Jbeta. The protocol was immunoSEQ multiplex PCR, while the TCRdb copy is restricted to in-frame clones and leaves out a portion. The profile shows roughly 70,000 clones, around three quarters of them singletons. This TCR derives from a man aged 45-65 years in good health and CMV-seronegative. This chain joins TRBV19 and TRBJ1-1; 9 nucleotides agree with TRBD1. Input material: PBMCs. In DNA form, the CDR3 reads TGTGCCAGTAGTGGGGGACAGGGAACTACGAACACTGAAGCTTTCTTT. This codes for CASSGGQGTTNTEAFF. The whole variable domain, filled in from reference TRBV19 and TRBJ1-1, reads DGGITQSPKYLFRKEGQNVTLSCEQNLNHDAMYWYRQDPGQGLRLIYYSQIVNDFQKGDIAEGYSVSREKKESFPLTVTSAQKNPTAFYLCASSGGQGTTNTEAFFGQGTRLTVV.